This TCR beta chain was found in a study of T cell responses to AZD1222 COVID-19 vaccine. Study-wide results and limits: Vaccination with two AZD1222 doses was followed by a rise in Spike-specific TCR breadth and depth. Mostly white British, mostly female donors; authors suggested clonal diversity may be underestimated.

Profiled with immunoSEQ multiplex PCR; TCRdb holds only in-frame clones, not every one. The sample shows roughly 100,000 clones, about 93% of them seen only once. In the case of this clone: Its specificity is not known.

The TCR originated in an adult in good health. The input for sequencing was peripheral blood, taken on day 0 of AZD1222 vaccination.

The CDR3 nucleotides read TGTGCCAGCAGCTTAAGATTCTCGCGGGACTACGAGCAGTACTTC. Its protein is CASSLRFSRDYEQYF. The chain has TRBV7-2 and TRBJ2-7; D is possibly TRBD2 (6 bases). The CDR3 covers 15 residues. The V end lost 2 bases, the J end lost 3 bases, and 14 bases lay between the germline ends. The germline gives CDR1 SGHTA, CDR2 FQGNSA.